Presented here are 2 T cell receptor beta chains from one specimen sequenced in a study of long-term antiretroviral therapy in people with HIV. Running of the v3.0 immunoSEQ assay took place at survey level. The method was immunoSEQ multiplex PCR; TCRdb's version includes in-frame clones alone and lacks a portion of them. Seen here are tens of thousands of clones, about 80% observed once, and the top ten hold roughly 4.8%. The specimen was unsorted PBMCs, collected 0.5 years after starting antiretroviral therapy. These receptors all stem from a man between 18 and 35 years old with HIV.

This clone was counted only a few times. This chain uses TRBV7-9 with TRBJ1-2; 7 bases agree with TRBD1. The CDR3 is 15 residues long. The V segment lost 5 bases and the J segment 6 bases; nucleotides outside the gene matches: 12. Germline V lookup: CDR1 SEHNR, CDR2 FQNEAQ (reference sequence). CDR3 sequence: CASSLVPGDRDGYTF. CDR3 nucleotides: TGTGCCAGCAGCCTAGTGCCTGGGGACAGAGATGGCTACACCTTC.

In this sample, this clone turned up once. The chain couples TRBV6-5 to TRBJ1-5; possibly TRBD1 for D (6 bases). V gave up 3 bases and J gave up 2 bases, with 11 bases separating them. The CDR3 length is 15 residues. The germline CDR1 and CDR2 sequences are MNHEY and SVGAGI. CDR3 region: CASSYEGEGNQPQHF. DNA for the CDR3: TGTGCCAGCAGTTATGAGGGGGAAGGCAATCAGCCCCAGCATTTT.